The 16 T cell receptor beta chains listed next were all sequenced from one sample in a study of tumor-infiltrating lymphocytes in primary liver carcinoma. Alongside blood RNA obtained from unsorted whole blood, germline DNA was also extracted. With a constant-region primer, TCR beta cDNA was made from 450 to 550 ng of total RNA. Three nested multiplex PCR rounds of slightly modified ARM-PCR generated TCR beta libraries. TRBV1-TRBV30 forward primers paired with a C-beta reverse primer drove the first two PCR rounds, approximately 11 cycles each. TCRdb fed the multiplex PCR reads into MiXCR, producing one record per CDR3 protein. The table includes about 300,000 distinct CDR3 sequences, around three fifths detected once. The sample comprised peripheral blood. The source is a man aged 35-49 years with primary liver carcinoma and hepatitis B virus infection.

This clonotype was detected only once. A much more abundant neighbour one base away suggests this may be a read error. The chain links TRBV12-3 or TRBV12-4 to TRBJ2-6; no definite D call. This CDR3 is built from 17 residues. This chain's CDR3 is CATSPGHLLPGANVLTF. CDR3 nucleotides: TGTGCCACCAGTCCCGGGCATCTCTTACCTGGGGCCAACGTCCTGACTTTC.

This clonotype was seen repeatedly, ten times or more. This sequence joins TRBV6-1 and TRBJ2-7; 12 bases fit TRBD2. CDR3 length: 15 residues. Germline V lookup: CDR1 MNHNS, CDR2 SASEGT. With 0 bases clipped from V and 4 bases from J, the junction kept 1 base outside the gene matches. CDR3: CASSEATSGSYEQYF. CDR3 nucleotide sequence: TGTGCCAGCAGTGAAGCGACTAGCGGGAGTTACGAGCAGTACTTC.

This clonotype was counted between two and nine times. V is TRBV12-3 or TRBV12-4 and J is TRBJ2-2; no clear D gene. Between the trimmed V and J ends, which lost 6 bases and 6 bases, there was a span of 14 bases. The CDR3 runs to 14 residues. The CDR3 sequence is CASSLDLPPGELFF. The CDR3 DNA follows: TGTGCCAGCAGCCTTGACCTTCCCCCCGGGGAGCTGTTTTTT.

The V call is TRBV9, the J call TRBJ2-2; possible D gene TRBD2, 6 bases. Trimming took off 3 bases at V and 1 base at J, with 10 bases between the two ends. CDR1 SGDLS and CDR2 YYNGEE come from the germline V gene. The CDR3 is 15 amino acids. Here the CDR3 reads CASSALRENTGELFF. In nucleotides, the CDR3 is TGTGCCAGCAGCGCTTTGCGGGAGAACACCGGGGAGCTGTTTTTT. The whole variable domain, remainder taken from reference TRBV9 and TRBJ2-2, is DSGVTQTPKHLITATGQRVTLRCSPRSGDLSVYWYQQSLDQGLQFLIQYYNGEERAKGNILERFSAQQFPDLHSELNLSSLELGDSALYFCASSALRENTGELFFGEGSRLTVL.

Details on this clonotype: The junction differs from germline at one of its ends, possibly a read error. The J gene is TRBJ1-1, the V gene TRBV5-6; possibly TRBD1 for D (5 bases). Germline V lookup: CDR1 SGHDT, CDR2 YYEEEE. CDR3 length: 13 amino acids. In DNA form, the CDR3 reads TGTGCCAACAGCTTGGGGGTGGATAGGGAAGCTTTCTTT. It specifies CANSLGVDREAFF. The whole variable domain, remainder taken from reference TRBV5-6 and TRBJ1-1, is DAGVTQSPTHLIKTRGQQVTLRCSPKSGHDTVSWYQQALGQGPQFIFQYYEEEERQRGNFPDRFSGHQFPNYSSELNVNALLLGDSALYLCANSLGVDREAFFGQGTRLTVV.

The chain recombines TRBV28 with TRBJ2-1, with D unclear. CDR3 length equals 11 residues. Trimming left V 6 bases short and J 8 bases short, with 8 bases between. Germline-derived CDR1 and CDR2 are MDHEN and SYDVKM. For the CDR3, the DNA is TGTGCCAGCAGCCCTTACTATGAGCAGTTCTTC. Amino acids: CASSPYYEQFF.

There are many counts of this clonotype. The CDR3 loop reads CSVEDYQGYEQYF. DNA of the CDR3: TGCAGCGTTGAGGACTATCAAGGCTACGAGCAGTACTTC. V and J are TRBV29-1 and TRBJ2-7, with D maybe TRBD2 (6 bases). This CDR3 is built from 13 residues. Trimming left V 3 bases short and J 3 bases short, with 12 bases between. The germline V gene has CDR1 SQVTM and CDR2 ANQGSEA.

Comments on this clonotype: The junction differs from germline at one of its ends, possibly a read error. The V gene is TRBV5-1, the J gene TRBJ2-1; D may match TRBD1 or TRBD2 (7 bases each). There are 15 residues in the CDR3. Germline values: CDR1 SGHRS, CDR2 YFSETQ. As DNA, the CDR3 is TGCGCCAGCAGCCCGGCAGGGGGGGGGTACAATGAGCAGTTTTTC. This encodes CASSPAGGGYNEQFF. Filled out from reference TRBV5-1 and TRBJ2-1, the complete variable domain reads KAGVTQTPRYLIKTRGQQVTLSCSPISGHRSVSWYQQTPGQGLQFLFEYFSETQRNKGNFPGRFSGRQFSNSRSEMNVSTLELGDSALYLCASSPAGGGYNEQFFGPGTRLTVL.

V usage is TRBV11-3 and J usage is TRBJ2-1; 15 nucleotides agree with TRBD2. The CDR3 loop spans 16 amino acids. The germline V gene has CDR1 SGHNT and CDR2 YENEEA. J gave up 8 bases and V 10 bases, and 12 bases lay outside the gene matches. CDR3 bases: TGTGCCACTACCTCCGGACTAGCGGGAGGGCCGCATGAGCAGTTCTTC. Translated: CATTSGLAGGPHEQFF.

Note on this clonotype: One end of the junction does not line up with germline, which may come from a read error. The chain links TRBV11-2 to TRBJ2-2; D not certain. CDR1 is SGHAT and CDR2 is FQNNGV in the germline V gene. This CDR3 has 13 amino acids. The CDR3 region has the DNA TGTGCCGGCAGCCTTGCTTACACCGGGGAGCTGTTTTTT. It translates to CAGSLAYTGELFF.

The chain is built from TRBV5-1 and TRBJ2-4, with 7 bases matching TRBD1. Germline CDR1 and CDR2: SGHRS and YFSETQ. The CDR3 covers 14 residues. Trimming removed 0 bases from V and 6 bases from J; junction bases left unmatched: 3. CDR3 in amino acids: CASSLDTGANIQYF. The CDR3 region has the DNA TGCGCCAGCAGCTTGGATACAGGGGCAAACATTCAGTACTTC.

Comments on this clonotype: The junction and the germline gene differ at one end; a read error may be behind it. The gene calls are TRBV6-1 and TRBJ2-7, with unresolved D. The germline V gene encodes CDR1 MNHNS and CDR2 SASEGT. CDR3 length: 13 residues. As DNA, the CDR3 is TGTACCAGCAGTTGGGAAGGGTCCTACGAGCAGTACTTC. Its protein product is CTSSWEGSYEQYF.

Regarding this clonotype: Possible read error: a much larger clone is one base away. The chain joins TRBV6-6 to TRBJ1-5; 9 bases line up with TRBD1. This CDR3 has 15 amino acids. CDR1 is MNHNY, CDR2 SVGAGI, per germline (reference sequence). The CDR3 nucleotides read TGTGCCGGCAGTGGGGGACAGGGTAGTTATCAGCCCCAGCATTTT. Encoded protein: CAGSGGQGSYQPQHF.

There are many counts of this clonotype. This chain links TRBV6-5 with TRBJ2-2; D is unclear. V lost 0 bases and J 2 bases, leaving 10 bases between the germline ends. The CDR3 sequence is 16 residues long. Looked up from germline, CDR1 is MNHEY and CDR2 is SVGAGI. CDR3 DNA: TGTGCCAGCAGTTACTCTGGGGTCCTCAACACCGGGGAGCTGTTTTTT. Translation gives CASSYSGVLNTGELFF.

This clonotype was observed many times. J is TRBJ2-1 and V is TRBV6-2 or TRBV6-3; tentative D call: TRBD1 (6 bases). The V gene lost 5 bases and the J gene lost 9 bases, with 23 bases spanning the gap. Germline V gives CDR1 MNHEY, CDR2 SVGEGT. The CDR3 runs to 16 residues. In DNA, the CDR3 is TGTGCCAGCAGTCGCCGGGACATCCCTTATGTGGCTGAGCAGTTCTTC. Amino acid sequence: CASSRRDIPYVAEQFF.

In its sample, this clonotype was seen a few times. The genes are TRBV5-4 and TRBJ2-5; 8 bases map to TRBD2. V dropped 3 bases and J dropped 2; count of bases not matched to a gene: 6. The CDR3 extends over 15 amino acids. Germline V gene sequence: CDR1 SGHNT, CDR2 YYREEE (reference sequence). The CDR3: CASSSIKREQETQYF. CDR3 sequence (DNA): TGTGCCAGCAGCTCGATTAAGCGGGAGCAAGAGACCCAGTACTTC.